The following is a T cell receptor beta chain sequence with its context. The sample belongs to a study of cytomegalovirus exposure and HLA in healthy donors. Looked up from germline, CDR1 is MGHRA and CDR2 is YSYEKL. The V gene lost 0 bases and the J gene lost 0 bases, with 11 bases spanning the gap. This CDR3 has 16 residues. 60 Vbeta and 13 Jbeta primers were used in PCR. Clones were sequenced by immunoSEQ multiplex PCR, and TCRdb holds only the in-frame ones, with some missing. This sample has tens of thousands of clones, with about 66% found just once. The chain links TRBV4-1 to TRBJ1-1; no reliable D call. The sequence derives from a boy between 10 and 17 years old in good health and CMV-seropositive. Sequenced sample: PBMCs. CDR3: CASSQDVSTLNTEAFF. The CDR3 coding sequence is TGCGCCAGCAGCCAAGATGTTTCGACTTTGAACACTGAAGCTTTCTTT.